This TCR beta chain was profiled in a study of blood T cell repertoires in COVID-19. Study context: Both acute and convalescent COVID-19 samples were obtained from the United States, Italy and Spain. The analysed material was cDNA or gDNA that came from T cells, B-cell-depleted T cells, or PBMCs.

Authors' processing steps: Amplification of reference gene primers provided the estimated nucleated cell counts. TCRdb's copy holds only in-frame clones and misses some; the assay was immunoSEQ multiplex PCR. That table furnishes V, J and clone size, whereas the DNA furnished D and trimming. This sample has about 120,000 clones; 90% occur once, and the top ten carry more than 3%. Trimming cost V 2 bases and J 5 bases; bases outside gene matches: 17. Per the germline V gene, CDR1 is KGHSH and CDR2 is LQKENI. This CDR3 spans 18 amino acids. The chain carries TRBV18 and TRBJ1-1, with 7 positions matching TRBD1. The specimen sequenced was peripheral blood. The clonotype originates from a woman aged 55-69 years with COVID-19, enrolled during active disease. CDR3 nucleotides: TGTGCCAGCTCACCAATGATTACGACAGGGACGATTGGGACTGAAGCTTTCTTT. It codes for CASSPMITTGTIGTEAFF.